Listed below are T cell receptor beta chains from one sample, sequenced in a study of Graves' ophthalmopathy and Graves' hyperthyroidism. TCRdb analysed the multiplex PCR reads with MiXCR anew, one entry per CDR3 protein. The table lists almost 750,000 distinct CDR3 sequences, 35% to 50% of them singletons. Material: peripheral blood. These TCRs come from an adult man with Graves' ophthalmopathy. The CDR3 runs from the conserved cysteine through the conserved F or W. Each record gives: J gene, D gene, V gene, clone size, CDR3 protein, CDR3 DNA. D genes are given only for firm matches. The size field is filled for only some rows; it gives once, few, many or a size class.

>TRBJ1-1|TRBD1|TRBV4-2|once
CASSQRLGQGALEAFF
TGTGCCAGCAGCCAAAGGCTCGGACAGGGGGCTCTTGAAGCTTTCTTT
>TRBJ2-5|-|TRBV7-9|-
CASSLRVQGETQYF
TGTGCCAGCAGCTTGAGGGTTCAGGGGGAGACCCAGTACTTC
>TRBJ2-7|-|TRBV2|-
CASSEARGLYYEQYF
TGTGCCAGCAGTGAAGCGCGGGGATTGTACTACGAGCAGTACTTC
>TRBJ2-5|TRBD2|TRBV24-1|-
CATSARRLAGEETQYF
TGTGCCACCAGTGCTAGAAGGCTAGCGGGGGAAGAGACCCAGTACTTC
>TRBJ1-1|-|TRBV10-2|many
CASSESKVTEAFF
TGCGCCAGCAGTGAGTCTAAAGTCACTGAAGCTTTCTTT
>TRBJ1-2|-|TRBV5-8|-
CASSPRTQPDGNGYTF
TGTGCCAGCAGCCCCCGGACCCAGCCGGACGGTAATGGCTACACCTTC
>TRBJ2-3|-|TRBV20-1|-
CSAHFRGRDTQYF
TGCAGTGCACATTTCAGGGGTAGGGATACGCAGTATTTT
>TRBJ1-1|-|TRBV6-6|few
CASSYLGASEAFF
TGTGCCAGCAGTTACCTGGGGGCGTCTGAAGCTTTCTTT
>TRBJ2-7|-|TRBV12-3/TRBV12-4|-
CASSLKGPGEQYF
TGTGCCAGCAGTTTAAAGGGGCCCGGAGAGCAGTACTTC
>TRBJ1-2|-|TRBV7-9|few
CASSLVMQGLYYGYTF
TGTGCCAGCAGCTTAGTGATGCAGGGTCTTTACTATGGCTACACCTTC
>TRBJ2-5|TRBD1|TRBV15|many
CATSRDRGGVETQYF
TGTGCCACCAGCAGAGATCGAGGGGGCGTGGAGACCCAGTACTTC
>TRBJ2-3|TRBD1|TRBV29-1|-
CSVGGQDADTQYF
TGCAGCGTTGGGGGACAGGACGCAGATACGCAGTATTTT
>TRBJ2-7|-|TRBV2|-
CASRPNGLTYEQYF
TGTGCCAGCCGCCCGAATGGGCTCACCTACGAGCAGTACTTC
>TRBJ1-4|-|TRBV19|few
CASSRTAGAATNEKLFF
TGTGCCAGTAGTAGAACCGCGGGGGCAGCAACTAATGAAAAACTGTTTTTT
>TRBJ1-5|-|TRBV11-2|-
CASSYYRKRSNQSQHF
TGTGCCAGCAGTTACTACCGCAAGCGGTCCAATCAGTCCCAGCATTTT
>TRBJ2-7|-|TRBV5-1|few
CASSTAFGSSYEQYF
TGCGCCAGCAGCACGGCCTTCGGGAGCTCCTACGAGCAGTACTTC
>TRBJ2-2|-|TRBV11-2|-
CAWSKWQGNTGELFF
TGTGCCTGGAGTAAATGGCAGGGGAACACCGGGGAGCTGTTTTTT
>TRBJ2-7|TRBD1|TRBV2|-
CASSDRTGNEQYF
TGTGCCAGCAGTGACCGGACAGGGAACGAGCAGTACTTC
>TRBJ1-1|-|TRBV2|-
CASSYGAGLNTEAFF
TGTGCCAGCAGTTACGGCGCAGGCTTGAACACTGAAGCTTTCTTT
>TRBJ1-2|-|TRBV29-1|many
CSVTGGLQSGYTF
TGCAGCGTTACGGGGGGCCTTCAGTCTGGCTACACCTTC
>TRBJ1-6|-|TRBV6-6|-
CASSSREDNSPLHF
TGTGCCAGCAGTTCCCGTGAAGATAATTCACCCCTCCACTTT
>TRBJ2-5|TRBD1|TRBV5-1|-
CASREQGVETQYF
TGCGCCAGCAGGGAACAGGGGGTAGAGACCCAGTACTTC
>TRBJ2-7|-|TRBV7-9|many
CASSIGLGEQYF
TGTGCCAGCAGCATAGGACTTGGCGAGCAGTACTTC
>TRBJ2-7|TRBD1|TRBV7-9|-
CASSQGAYGEQYF
TGTGCCAGCTCACAGGGGGCGTACGGCGAGCAGTACTTC
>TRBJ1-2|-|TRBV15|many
CATSEGNYGYTF
TGTGCCACCAGCGAAGGGAACTATGGCTACACCTTC
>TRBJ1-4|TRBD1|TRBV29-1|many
CSVEDRTGQNEKLFF
TGCAGCGTTGAAGATCGGACAGGGCAGAATGAAAAACTGTTTTTT